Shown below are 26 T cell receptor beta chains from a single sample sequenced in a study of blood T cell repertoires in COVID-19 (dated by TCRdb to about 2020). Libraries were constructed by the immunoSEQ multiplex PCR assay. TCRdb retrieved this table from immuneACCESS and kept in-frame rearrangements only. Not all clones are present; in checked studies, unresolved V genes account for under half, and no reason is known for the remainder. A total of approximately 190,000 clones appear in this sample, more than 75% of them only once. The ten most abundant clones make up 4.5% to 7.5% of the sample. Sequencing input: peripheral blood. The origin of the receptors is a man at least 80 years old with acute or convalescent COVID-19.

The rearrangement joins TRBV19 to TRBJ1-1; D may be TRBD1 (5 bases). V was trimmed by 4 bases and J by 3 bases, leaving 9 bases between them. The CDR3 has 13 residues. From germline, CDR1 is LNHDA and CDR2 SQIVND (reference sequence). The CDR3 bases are TGTGCCAGTAGTAAGGGGCCGCACACTGAAGCTTTCTTT. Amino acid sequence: CASSKGPHTEAFF.

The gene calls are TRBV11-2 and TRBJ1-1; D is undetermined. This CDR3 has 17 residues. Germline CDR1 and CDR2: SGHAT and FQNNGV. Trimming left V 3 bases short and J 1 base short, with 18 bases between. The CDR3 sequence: CASSFERGASGNTEAFF. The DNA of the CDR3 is TGTGCCAGCAGCTTCGAACGGGGTGCGAGTGGGAACACTGAAGCTTTCTTT.

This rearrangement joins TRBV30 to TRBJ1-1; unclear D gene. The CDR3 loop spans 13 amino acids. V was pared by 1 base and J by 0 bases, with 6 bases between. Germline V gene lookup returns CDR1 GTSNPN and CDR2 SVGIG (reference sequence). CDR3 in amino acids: CAWSATLNTEAFF. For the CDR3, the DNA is TGTGCCTGGAGTGCTACCTTGAACACTGAAGCTTTCTTT.

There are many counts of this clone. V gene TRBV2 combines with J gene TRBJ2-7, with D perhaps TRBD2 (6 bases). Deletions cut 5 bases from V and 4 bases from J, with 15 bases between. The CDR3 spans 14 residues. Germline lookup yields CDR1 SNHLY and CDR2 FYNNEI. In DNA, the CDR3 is TGTGCCAGCAGTATGGCTAGCGTAACTTACGAGCAGTACTTC. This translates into CASSMASVTYEQYF.

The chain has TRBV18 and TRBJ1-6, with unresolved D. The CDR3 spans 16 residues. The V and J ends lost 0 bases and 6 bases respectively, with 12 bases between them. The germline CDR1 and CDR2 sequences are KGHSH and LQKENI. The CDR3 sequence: CASSPPSKPINSPLHF. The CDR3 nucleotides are TGTGCCAGCTCACCACCGTCGAAGCCGATTAATTCACCCCTCCACTTT.

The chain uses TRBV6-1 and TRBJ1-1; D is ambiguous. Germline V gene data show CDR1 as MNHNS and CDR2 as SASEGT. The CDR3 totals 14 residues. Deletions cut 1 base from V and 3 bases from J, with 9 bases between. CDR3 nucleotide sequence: TGTGCCAGCAGTGAAGTCACAGCGGACACTGAAGCTTTCTTT. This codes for CASSEVTADTEAFF.

The CDR3: CASSPYFSGANVLTF. Here the CDR3 DNA reads TGTGCCAGCAGTCCTTACTTCTCTGGGGCCAACGTCCTGACTTTC. The chain employs TRBV27 and TRBJ2-6; D is ambiguous. The germline V and J ends were trimmed by 5 bases and 0 bases, with 8 bases remaining between them. The CDR3 loop spans 15 amino acids. Germline assignment: CDR1 MNHEY and CDR2 SMNVEV (reference sequence).

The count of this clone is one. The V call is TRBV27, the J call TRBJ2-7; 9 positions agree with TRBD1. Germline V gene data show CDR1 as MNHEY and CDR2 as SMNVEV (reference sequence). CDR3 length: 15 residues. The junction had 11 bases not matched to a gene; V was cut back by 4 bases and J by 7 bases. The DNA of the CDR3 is TGTGCCAGCAGTTCCGGGACAGGGCCCATGAGGGAGCAGTACTTC. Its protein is CASSSGTGPMREQYF.

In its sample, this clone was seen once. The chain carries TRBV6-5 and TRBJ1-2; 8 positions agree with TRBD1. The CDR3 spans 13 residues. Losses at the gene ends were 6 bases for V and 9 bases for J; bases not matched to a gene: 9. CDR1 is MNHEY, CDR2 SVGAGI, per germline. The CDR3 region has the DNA TGTGCCAGCAGCGTTGGGACAGGAGGCCGCTACACCTTC. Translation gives CASSVGTGGRYTF.

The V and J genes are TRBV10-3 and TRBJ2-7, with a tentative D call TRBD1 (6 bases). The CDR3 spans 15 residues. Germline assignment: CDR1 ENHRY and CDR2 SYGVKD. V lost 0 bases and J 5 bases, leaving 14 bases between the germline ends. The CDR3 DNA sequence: TGTGCCATCAGTGAGTCCGGGCAGGGGTTGGACGAGCAGTACTTC. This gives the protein CAISESGQGLDEQYF.

CDR3 DNA: TGTGCCAGCAGCTTAGGCGGTCCGGCAACTAATGAAAAACTGTTTTTT. Protein sequence: CASSLGGPATNEKLFF. The chain couples TRBV7-9 to TRBJ1-4; D is unclear. From germline, CDR1 is SEHNR and CDR2 FQNEAQ (reference sequence). The CDR3 sequence is 16 residues long. With 1 base removed from V and 0 bases from J, the gap between germline ends came to 9 bases.

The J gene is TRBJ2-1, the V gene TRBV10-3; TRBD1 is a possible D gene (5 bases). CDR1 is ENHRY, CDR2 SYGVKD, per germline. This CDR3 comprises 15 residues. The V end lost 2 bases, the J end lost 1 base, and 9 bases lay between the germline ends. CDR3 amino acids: CAISEGQGSYNEQFF. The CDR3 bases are TGTGCCATCAGTGAGGGGCAGGGATCCTACAATGAGCAGTTCTTC.

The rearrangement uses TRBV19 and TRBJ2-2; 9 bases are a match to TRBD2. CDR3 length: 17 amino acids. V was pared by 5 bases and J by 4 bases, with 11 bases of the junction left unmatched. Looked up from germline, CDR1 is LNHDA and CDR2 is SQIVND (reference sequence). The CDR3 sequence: CASSPLAGTRITGELFF. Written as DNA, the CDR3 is TGTGCCAGTAGTCCTCTAGCGGGGACTCGTATCACCGGGGAGCTGTTTTTT.

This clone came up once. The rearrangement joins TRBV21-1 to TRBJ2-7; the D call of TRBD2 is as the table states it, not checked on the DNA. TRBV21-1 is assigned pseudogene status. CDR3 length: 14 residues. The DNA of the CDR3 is TGTGCCAGCAGCAAAGAATGGACGAGGGACGAGCAGTACGTC. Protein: CASSKEWTRDEQYV.

CDR3 DNA sequence: TGTGCCATCAGTGAGTCGGCTGGGAGCGGGAATGAGCAGTTCTTC. Its translation is CAISESAGSGNEQFF. This chain links TRBV10-3 with TRBJ2-1; D is possibly TRBD2 (6 bases). Trimming took 0 bases from V and 7 from J, leaving 13 bases between them. From germline, CDR1 is ENHRY and CDR2 SYGVKD. This CDR3 is built from 15 residues.

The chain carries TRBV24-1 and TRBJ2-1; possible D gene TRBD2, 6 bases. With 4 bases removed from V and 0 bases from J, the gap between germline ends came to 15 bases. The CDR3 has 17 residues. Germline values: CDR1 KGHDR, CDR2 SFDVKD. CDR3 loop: CATSDPGGASSYNEQFF. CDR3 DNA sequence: TGTGCCACCAGTGACCCTGGAGGGGCAAGCTCCTACAATGAGCAGTTCTTC.

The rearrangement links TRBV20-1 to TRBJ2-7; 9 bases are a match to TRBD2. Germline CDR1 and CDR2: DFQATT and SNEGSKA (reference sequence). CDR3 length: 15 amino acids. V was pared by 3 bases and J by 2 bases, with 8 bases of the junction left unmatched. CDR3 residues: CSASVSGRRTYEQYF. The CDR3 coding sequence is TGCAGTGCTAGTGTCAGCGGGAGGAGGACCTACGAGCAGTACTTC.

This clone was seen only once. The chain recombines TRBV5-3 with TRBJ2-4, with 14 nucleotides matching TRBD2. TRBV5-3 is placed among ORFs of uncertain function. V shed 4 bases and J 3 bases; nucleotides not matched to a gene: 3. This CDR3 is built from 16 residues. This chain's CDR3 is CARSQTSGRGKNIQYF. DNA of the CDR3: TGTGCCAGAAGCCAGACTAGCGGGAGGGGCAAAAACATTCAGTACTTC.

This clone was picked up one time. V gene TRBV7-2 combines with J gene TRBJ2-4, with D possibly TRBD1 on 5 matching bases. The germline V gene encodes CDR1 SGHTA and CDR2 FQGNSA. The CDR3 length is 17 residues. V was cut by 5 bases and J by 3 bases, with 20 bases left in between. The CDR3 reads CASSPRASSGGKNIQYF. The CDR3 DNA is TGTGCCAGCAGCCCCAGGGCCTCCTCGGGCGGCAAAAACATTCAGTACTTC.

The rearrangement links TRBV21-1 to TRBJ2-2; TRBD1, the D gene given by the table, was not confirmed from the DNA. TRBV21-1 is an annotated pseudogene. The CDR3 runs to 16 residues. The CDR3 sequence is CASSHLQGAGTGELFF. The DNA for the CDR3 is TGTGCCAGCAGCCATTTACAGGGGGCGGGAACCGGGGAGCTGTTTTTT.

The CDR3 nucleotides read TGTGCCAGCACGGGACAGGGGCAATTTAATTCACCCCTCCACTTT. This gives the protein CASTGQGQFNSPLHF. J is TRBJ1-6 and V is TRBV2, with 10 positions matching TRBD1. Trimming cost V 7 bases and J 6 bases; bases outside gene matches: 6. CDR3 size: 15 residues. Germline lookup yields CDR1 SNHLY and CDR2 FYNNEI.

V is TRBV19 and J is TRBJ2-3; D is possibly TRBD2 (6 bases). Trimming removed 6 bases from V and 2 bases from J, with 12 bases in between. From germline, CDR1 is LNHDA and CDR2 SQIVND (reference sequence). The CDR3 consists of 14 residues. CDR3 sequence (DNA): TGTGCCAGTAGGCCGGGGAGGTCCACAGATACGCAGTATTTT. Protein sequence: CASRPGRSTDTQYF.

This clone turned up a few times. The CDR3 reads CASSKQGPMGTEAFF. CDR3 DNA sequence: TGTGCCAGCAGTAAACAGGGCCCGATGGGAACTGAAGCTTTCTTT. J is TRBJ1-1 and V is TRBV6-5, with D perhaps TRBD1 (6 bases). Germline V gene data show CDR1 as MNHEY and CDR2 as SVGAGI. CDR3 length: 15 residues. Trimming took 5 bases from V and 5 from J, leaving 18 bases between them.

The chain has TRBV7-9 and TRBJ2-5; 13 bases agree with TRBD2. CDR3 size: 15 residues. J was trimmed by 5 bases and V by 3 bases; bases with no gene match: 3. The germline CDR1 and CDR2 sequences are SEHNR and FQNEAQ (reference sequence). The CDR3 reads CASSFGLAGAETQYF. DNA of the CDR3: TGTGCCAGCAGCTTCGGACTAGCGGGAGCCGAGACCCAGTACTTC.

The CDR3 nucleotides are TGTGCCAGCAGCTCCCTCACAGATACGCAGTATTTT. Translation gives CASSSLTDTQYF. The V and J genes are TRBV7-2 and TRBJ2-3; D remains ambiguous. The V and J ends lost 4 bases and 2 bases respectively, with 4 bases between them. The germline CDR1 and CDR2 sequences are SGHTA and FQGNSA. CDR3 length: 12 amino acids.

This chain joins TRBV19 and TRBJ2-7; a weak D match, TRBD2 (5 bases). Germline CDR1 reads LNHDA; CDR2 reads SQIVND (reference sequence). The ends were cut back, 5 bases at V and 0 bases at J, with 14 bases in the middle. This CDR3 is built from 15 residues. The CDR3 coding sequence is TGTGCCAGTAGTCTGACTAAAGGGCCCTCCTACGAGCAGTACTTC. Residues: CASSLTKGPSYEQYF. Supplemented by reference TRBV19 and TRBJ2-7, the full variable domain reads DGGITQSPKYLFRKEGQNVTLSCEQNLNHDAMYWYRQDPGQGLRLIYYSQIVNDFQKGDIAEGYSVSREKKESFPLTVTSAQKNPTAFYLCASSLTKGPSYEQYFGPGTRLTVT.